This TCR beta chain was sequenced in a study of shared clonotypes between healthy human individuals. Study-wide background: Every donor yielded three CD4 naive, three CD4 memory, two CD8 naive and one CD8 memory plate. Points from the study as a whole: It was expected that sequencing depth would affect clonotype sharing among donors. Non-shared clonotypes displayed generation probabilities falling below those of clonotypes present in all four donors.

Worth noting for this clone: Its antigen is not known.

The naive CD8 subset, CD45RO-negative cells positively selected for CCR7, excluded terminally differentiated effector memory CD45RA+ cells. TCRdb's table, derived via immunoSEQ multiplex PCR, lists solely in-frame clones and lacks some. Of hundreds of thousands of clones listed, 90% to 95% are singletons. The material sequenced was naive CD8+ T cells sorted from blood. The origin of this receptor is a woman aged 30 to 39 in good health.

The DNA for the CDR3 is TGTGCCAGGGATAATACGCTATTCACTTATGGCTACACCTTC. This codes for CARDNTLFTYGYTF. The chain combines TRBV6-4 with TRBJ1-2; D is undetermined. V lost 9 bases, J lost 5 bases, and 19 bases lay in between. CDR3 length: 14 amino acids. Germline lookup yields CDR1 MRHNA and CDR2 SNTAGT.